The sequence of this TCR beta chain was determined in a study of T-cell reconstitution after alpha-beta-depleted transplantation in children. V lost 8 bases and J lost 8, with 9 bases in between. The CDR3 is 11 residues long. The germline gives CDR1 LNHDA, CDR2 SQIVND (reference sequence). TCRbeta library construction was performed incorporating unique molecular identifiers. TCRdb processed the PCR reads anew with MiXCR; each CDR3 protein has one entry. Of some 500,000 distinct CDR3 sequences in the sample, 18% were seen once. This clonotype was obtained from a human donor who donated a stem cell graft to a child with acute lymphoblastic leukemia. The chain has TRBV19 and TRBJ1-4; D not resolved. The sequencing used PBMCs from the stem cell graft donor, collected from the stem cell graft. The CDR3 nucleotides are TGTGCCAGTCGTCGTAGGGAAAAACTGTTTTTT. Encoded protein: CASRRREKLFF.